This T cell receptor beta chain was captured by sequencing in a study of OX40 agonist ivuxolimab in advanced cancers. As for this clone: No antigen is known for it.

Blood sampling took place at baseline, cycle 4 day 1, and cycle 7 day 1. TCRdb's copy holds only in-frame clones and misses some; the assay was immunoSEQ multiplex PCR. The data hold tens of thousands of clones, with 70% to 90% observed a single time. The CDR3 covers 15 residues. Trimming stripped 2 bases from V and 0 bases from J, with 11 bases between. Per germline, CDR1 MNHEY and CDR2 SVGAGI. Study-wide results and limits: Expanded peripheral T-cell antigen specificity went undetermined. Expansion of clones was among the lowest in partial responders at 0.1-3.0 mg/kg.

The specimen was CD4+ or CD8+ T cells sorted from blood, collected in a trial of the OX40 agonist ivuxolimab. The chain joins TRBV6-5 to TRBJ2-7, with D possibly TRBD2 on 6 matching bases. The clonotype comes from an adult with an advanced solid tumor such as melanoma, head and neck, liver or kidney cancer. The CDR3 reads CASSYDVGGSYEQYF. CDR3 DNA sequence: TGTGCCAGCAGTTACGACGTCGGGGGCTCCTACGAGCAGTACTTC.